These 15 T cell receptor beta chains were all obtained from the same sample, sequenced in a study of cytomegalovirus exposure and HLA in healthy donors. With 60 Vbeta and 13 Jbeta primers, the PCR was carried out. Data came from immunoSEQ multiplex PCR; TCRdb stores just in-frame clones and leaves some out. This sample has some 200,000 clones, with approximately 80% found just once. Specimen: PBMCs. These receptors were taken from a woman between 50 and 59 years old in good health and CMV-seropositive.

This clone was seen more than once but under ten times. The chain joins TRBV6-1 to TRBJ1-5; D is possibly TRBD1 (6 bases). With 7 bases removed from V and 7 bases from J, the gap between germline ends came to 14 bases. Germline CDR1 and CDR2: MNHNS and SASEGT. The CDR3 has 13 residues. The DNA of the CDR3 is TGTGCCAGCACCCTACAGGGTTTGCAGCCCCAGCATTTT. This sequence encodes CASTLQGLQPQHF.

Here the CDR3 reads CASSRRDREESGSGNTIYF. The DNA for the CDR3 is TGTGCCAGCAGCCGGCGGGACAGGGAAGAATCAGGCTCTGGAAACACCATATATTTT. V usage is TRBV7-9 and J usage is TRBJ1-3, with TRBD1 matching 9 bases. From germline, CDR1 is SEHNR and CDR2 FQNEAQ (reference sequence). The CDR3 sequence is 19 residues long. After removal of 5 bases from V and 0 bases from J, the junction contained 14 bases not matched to a gene.

This clone was counted a few times. The rearrangement uses TRBV5-6 and TRBJ1-2; 8 bases are a match to TRBD1. The CDR3 runs to 13 residues. V lost 4 bases, J lost 2 bases, and 1 base stayed unmatched. Germline V gene data show CDR1 as SGHDT and CDR2 as YYEEEE. The CDR3: CASSRTGNYGYTF. The CDR3 coding sequence is TGTGCCAGCAGCCGGACAGGGAACTATGGCTACACCTTC. Using reference TRBV5-6 and TRBJ1-2 for the parts outside the CDR3, the full variable domain is DAGVTQSPTHLIKTRGQQVTLRCSPKSGHDTVSWYQQALGQGPQFIFQYYEEEERQRGNFPDRFSGHQFPNYSSELNVNALLLGDSALYLCASSRTGNYGYTFGSGTRLTVV.

The chain employs TRBV28 and TRBJ2-1, with D maybe TRBD1 (6 bases). CDR3 length: 15 residues. Germline CDR1 and CDR2: MDHEN and SYDVKM. V lost 5 bases, J lost 5 bases, and 16 bases lay in between. The CDR3 DNA sequence: TGTGCCAGCAGTCCCCCGACAGGTTCAAACAATGAGCAGTTCTTC. It specifies CASSPPTGSNNEQFF.

CDR3: CASGLGIGGPRDEQFF. CDR3 sequence (DNA): TGTGCTAGTGGTTTGGGGATTGGGGGCCCTAGGGATGAGCAGTTCTTC. This sequence joins TRBV12-5 and TRBJ2-1; D is perhaps TRBD1 (6 bases). V gave up 1 base and J gave up 8 bases, with 18 bases separating them. Germline CDR1 reads LGHNT; CDR2 reads FRNRAP. The CDR3 has 16 residues.

This clone was counted between two and nine times. The chain recombines TRBV10-3 with TRBJ1-1; a possible D gene is TRBD1 (5 bases). Germline CDR1 ENHRY, CDR2 SYGVKD. Trimming took 4 bases from V and 8 from J, leaving 11 bases between them. There are 12 residues in the CDR3. The CDR3 loop is CAISGSWGEAFF. The CDR3 DNA sequence: TGTGCCATCAGTGGTTCTTGGGGCGAAGCTTTCTTT.

This clone was seen a single time. At the DNA level, this CDR3 is encoded by other sequences in the same sample as well. The chain couples TRBV18 to TRBJ2-5; 7 bases are shared with TRBD1. The J call may be wrong; the DNA end is better matched by TRBJ2-7. The germline V gene has CDR1 KGHSH and CDR2 LQKENI. This CDR3 has 14 residues. In DNA form, the CDR3 reads TGTGCCAGCTCACCACCGGGACAGAGCTACGAGCAGTACTTC. Translated: CASSPPGQSYEQYF.

V gene TRBV7-2 combines with J gene TRBJ1-5; D gene unclear. The V end lost 6 bases, the J end lost 4 bases, and 16 bases lay between the germline ends. Looked up from germline, CDR1 is SGHTA and CDR2 is FQGNSA. The length of the CDR3 is 15 residues. As DNA, the CDR3 is TGTGCCAGCAGTTCCATTCGGGGAGCTAATCAGCCCCAGCATTTT. Its translation: CASSSIRGANQPQHF.

The chain is built from TRBV19 and TRBJ2-2; the D gene is possibly TRBD2 (5 bases). This CDR3 comprises 14 residues. V was cut by 8 bases and J by 3 bases, with 13 bases left in between. Germline CDR1 is LNHDA and CDR2 is SQIVND (reference sequence). As DNA, the CDR3 is TGTGCCAGTTCTAACCCCGGGGACACCGGGGAGCTGTTTTTT. Amino acids: CASSNPGDTGELFF.

This clone was counted a single time. This chain connects TRBV7-2 to TRBJ2-3, with a weak D call TRBD2 (7 bases). Trimming shortened V by 1 base and J by 0 bases, and 14 bases separated the two germline ends. CDR3 length: 17 amino acids. The germline gives CDR1 SGHTA, CDR2 FQGNSA. CDR3 in amino acids: CASSLGGGGHSTDTQYF. CDR3 sequence (DNA): TGTGCCAGCAGCTTAGGTGGCGGGGGACATAGCACAGATACGCAGTATTTT.

This clone has just a few counts. The chain couples TRBV6-6 to TRBJ1-4; D is undetermined. Germline V gene sequence: CDR1 MNHNY, CDR2 SVGAGI (reference sequence). The CDR3 covers 13 residues. Deletions cut 0 bases from V and 5 bases from J, with 4 bases between. The CDR3 DNA reads as TGTGCCAGCAGTTACTCTCCGAATGAAAAACTGTTTTTT. Its translation is CASSYSPNEKLFF.

In this sample, this clone turned up once. The chain employs TRBV7-3 and TRBJ2-2; D may be TRBD1 (6 bases). Germline-derived CDR1 and CDR2 are SGHTA and FQGTGA. With 2 bases removed from V and 1 base from J, the gap between germline ends came to 8 bases. The length of the CDR3 is 15 residues. This chain's CDR3 is CASSLGRGNTGELFF. In DNA form, the CDR3 reads TGTGCCAGCAGCTTAGGCAGGGGGAACACCGGGGAGCTGTTTTTT.

This clone was seen once. This sequence joins TRBV28 and TRBJ1-1, with D possibly TRBD1 on 5 matching bases. The CDR3 runs 12 residues. Germline values: CDR1 MDHEN, CDR2 SYDVKM. V lost 8 bases to trimming and J lost 7 bases, with 14 bases between them. The CDR3 bases are TGTGCCAGCGCCCAGGGTTGGAATGAAGCTTTCTTT. Protein sequence: CASAQGWNEAFF.

This chain uses TRBV7-8 with TRBJ1-5; D call uncertain. Trimming removed 1 base from V and 0 bases from J, with 10 bases in between. The CDR3 totals 16 residues. The germline CDR1 and CDR2 sequences are SGHVS and FQNEAQ. CDR3: CASSLGPAGSNQPQHF. CDR3 nucleotide sequence: TGTGCCAGCAGCTTAGGCCCGGCGGGTAGCAATCAGCCCCAGCATTTT. Variable domain in full (rest from reference TRBV7-8 and TRBJ1-5): GAGVSQSPRYKVAKRGQDVALRCDPISGHVSLFWYQQALGQGPEFLTYFQNEAQLDKSGLPSDRFFAERPEGSVSTLKIQRTQQEDSAVYLCASSLGPAGSNQPQHFGDGTRLSIL.

This clone was observed once. J is TRBJ1-1 and V is TRBV5-1, with TRBD1 matching over 10 bases. J gave up 6 bases and V 4 bases, and 9 bases lay outside the gene matches. The germline CDR1 and CDR2 sequences are SGHRS and YFSETQ. The CDR3 totals 15 residues. The CDR3 spells CASSLDRGYQSEAFF. As DNA, the CDR3 is TGCGCCAGCAGCCTGGACAGGGGGTATCAGTCTGAAGCTTTCTTT. Complete variable domain (other parts from reference TRBV5-1 and TRBJ1-1): KAGVTQTPRYLIKTRGQQVTLSCSPISGHRSVSWYQQTPGQGLQFLFEYFSETQRNKGNFPGRFSGRQFSNSRSEMNVSTLELGDSALYLCASSLDRGYQSEAFFGQGTRLTVV.